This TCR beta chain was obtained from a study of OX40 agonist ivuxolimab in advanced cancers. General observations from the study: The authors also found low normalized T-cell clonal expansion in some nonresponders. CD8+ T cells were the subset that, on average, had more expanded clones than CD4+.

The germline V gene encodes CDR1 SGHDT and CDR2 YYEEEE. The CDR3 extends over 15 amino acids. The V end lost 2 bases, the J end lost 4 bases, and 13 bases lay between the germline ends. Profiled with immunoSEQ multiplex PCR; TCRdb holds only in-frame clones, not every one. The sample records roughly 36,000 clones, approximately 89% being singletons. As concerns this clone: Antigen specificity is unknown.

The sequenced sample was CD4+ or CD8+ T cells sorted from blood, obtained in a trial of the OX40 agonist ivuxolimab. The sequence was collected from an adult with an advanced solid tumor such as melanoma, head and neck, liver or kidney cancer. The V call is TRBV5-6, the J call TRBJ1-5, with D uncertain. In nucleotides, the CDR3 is TGTGCCAGCAGCTTATACACCCTGAGGAATCAGCCCCAGCATTTT. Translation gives CASSLYTLRNQPQHF.